The rows below give T cell receptor beta chains drawn from one sample of a study of response to subunit inactivated influenza vaccine. TCRdb reprocessed the RT-PCR reads via MiXCR and lists one record per CDR3 protein. The repertoire holds around 580,000 distinct CDR3 sequences, with roughly 15% as singletons. Material: PBMCs from blood, obtained 12 days after vaccination. The receptors derive from a man in his forties or fifties who received an inactivated influenza vaccine. The CDR3 runs from the conserved cysteine through the conserved F or W. The order of the fields is J gene, clone size, V gene, D gene, CDR3 protein, CDR3 DNA. The D gene is left open where the match is weak. Size values are once, few and many counts, or a class for expanded clones, and some rows have none.

j_call: TRBJ2-3
clone_size: .
v_call: TRBV7-8
d_call: .
cdr3_aa: CASSLRRWQGPTDTQYF
cdr3_nt: TGTGCCAGCAGCTTAAGGCGGTGGCAGGGGCCCACAGATACGCAGTATTTT

j_call: TRBJ2-5
clone_size: few
v_call: TRBV11-2
d_call: .
cdr3_aa: CASSPLGGETQYF
cdr3_nt: TGTGCCAGCAGCCCCCTGGGGGGAGAGACCCAGTACTTC

j_call: TRBJ1-3
clone_size: few
v_call: TRBV12-3/TRBV12-4
d_call: .
cdr3_aa: CAGGREYSGNTIYF
cdr3_nt: TGTGCCGGGGGCAGGGAATATTCTGGAAACACCATATATTTT

j_call: TRBJ2-1
clone_size: many
v_call: TRBV11-2
d_call: TRBD2
cdr3_aa: CASSPGGLAGASYNEQFF
cdr3_nt: TGTGCCAGCAGCCCCGGGGGACTAGCGGGGGCTAGCTACAATGAGCAGTTCTTC

j_call: TRBJ2-1
clone_size: few
v_call: TRBV5-5
d_call: .
cdr3_aa: CASSFFSYNEQFF
cdr3_nt: TGTGCCAGCAGCTTCTTCTCCTACAATGAGCAGTTCTTC

j_call: TRBJ1-5
clone_size: few
v_call: TRBV12-3/TRBV12-4
d_call: TRBD1
cdr3_aa: CASSFGGQGRQPQHF
cdr3_nt: TGTGCCAGCAGTTTTGGGGGACAGGGGAGGCAGCCCCAGCATTTT

j_call: TRBJ1-1
clone_size: few
v_call: TRBV19
d_call: .
cdr3_aa: CASSSEEAFF
cdr3_nt: TGTGCCAGTAGTAGTGAGGAAGCTTTCTTT

j_call: TRBJ2-1
clone_size: few
v_call: TRBV6-1
d_call: .
cdr3_aa: CASTGTSGIDNEQFF
cdr3_nt: TGTGCCAGCACCGGAACCTCCGGTATAGACAATGAGCAGTTCTTC

j_call: TRBJ2-7
clone_size: .
v_call: TRBV5-1
d_call: TRBD2
cdr3_aa: CASAPGTSGYEQYF
cdr3_nt: TGCGCCAGCGCCCCGGGGACTAGCGGTTACGAGCAGTACTTC

j_call: TRBJ2-1
clone_size: few
v_call: TRBV7-3
d_call: TRBD2
cdr3_aa: CASSSLAGVGEQFF
cdr3_nt: TGTGCCAGCAGCTCTCTAGCGGGAGTTGGTGAGCAGTTCTTC

j_call: TRBJ2-7
clone_size: few
v_call: TRBV7-9
d_call: .
cdr3_aa: CAGGLTGRPYEQYF
cdr3_nt: TGTGCCGGAGGATTGACAGGGAGGCCCTACGAGCAGTACTTC

j_call: TRBJ1-2
clone_size: few
v_call: TRBV5-1
d_call: .
cdr3_aa: CASSLGLTPNYGYTF
cdr3_nt: TGCGCCAGCAGCTTGGGACTCACTCCTAACTATGGCTACACCTTC

j_call: TRBJ2-5
clone_size: few
v_call: TRBV18
d_call: .
cdr3_aa: CASSPSRPGGSQETQYF
cdr3_nt: TGTGCCAGCTCACCGTCACGCCCCGGAGGTTCCCAAGAGACCCAGTACTTC

j_call: TRBJ2-7
clone_size: .
v_call: TRBV28
d_call: TRBD2
cdr3_aa: CASRHRGDSEQYF
cdr3_nt: TGTGCCAGCAGGCACCGGGGGGACTCCGAGCAGTACTTC

j_call: TRBJ1-4
clone_size: .
v_call: TRBV20-1
d_call: TRBD1
cdr3_aa: CSARDTGGVAGLFF
cdr3_nt: TGCAGTGCTAGAGATACAGGGGGGGTGGCTGGACTGTTTTTT

j_call: TRBJ2-2
clone_size: .
v_call: TRBV20-1
d_call: .
cdr3_aa: CSAPNLRENTGELFF
cdr3_nt: TGCAGTGCTCCCAACTTGCGGGAGAACACCGGGGAGCTGTTTTTT

j_call: TRBJ1-6
clone_size: .
v_call: TRBV20-1
d_call: .
cdr3_aa: CSARDRKHYNSPLHF
cdr3_nt: TGCAGTGCTAGAGACAGGAAACACTATAATTCACCCCTCCACTTT

j_call: TRBJ2-7
clone_size: few
v_call: TRBV20-1
d_call: .
cdr3_aa: CSARDHSGEQYF
cdr3_nt: TGCAGTGCTAGAGATCACTCGGGCGAGCAGTACTTC

j_call: TRBJ2-7
clone_size: .
v_call: TRBV12-3/TRBV12-4
d_call: .
cdr3_aa: CASSLSWTANFYEQYF
cdr3_nt: TGTGCCAGCAGTTTATCATGGACCGCCAATTTCTACGAGCAGTACTTC

j_call: TRBJ2-7
clone_size: few
v_call: TRBV4-1
d_call: TRBD1
cdr3_aa: CASSQNLMRTGPSYEQYF
cdr3_nt: TGCGCCAGCAGCCAAAATCTAATGAGGACAGGGCCATCCTACGAGCAGTACTTC

j_call: TRBJ2-7
clone_size: few
v_call: TRBV12-3/TRBV12-4
d_call: TRBD1
cdr3_aa: CASSPRGTGLYEQYF
cdr3_nt: TGTGCCAGCAGTCCCAGGGGGACAGGGCTTTACGAGCAGTACTTC

j_call: TRBJ1-4
clone_size: .
v_call: TRBV7-2
d_call: TRBD1
cdr3_aa: CASGQGPDEKLFF
cdr3_nt: TGTGCCAGCGGACAGGGCCCGGATGAAAAACTGTTTTTT

j_call: TRBJ2-7
clone_size: .
v_call: TRBV28
d_call: .
cdr3_aa: CASAMAYEQYF
cdr3_nt: TGTGCCAGTGCGATGGCCTACGAGCAGTACTTC

j_call: TRBJ2-3
clone_size: .
v_call: TRBV2
d_call: TRBD1
cdr3_aa: CASTYPRTGGIDTQYF
cdr3_nt: TGTGCCAGCACCTACCCCCGGACAGGGGGCATAGATACGCAGTATTTT

j_call: TRBJ2-2
clone_size: few
v_call: TRBV3-1
d_call: .
cdr3_aa: CASSQKFGGELFF
cdr3_nt: TGTGCCAGCAGCCAGAAATTTGGCGGGGAGCTGTTTTTT